This record looks at one T cell receptor beta chain sequence and its context. In the original workflow: Estimation of nucleated cell counts was performed using reference gene primer amplification. This table comes from immunoSEQ multiplex PCR, and its TCRdb copy is limited to in-frame clones, with some not included. That table is the source of V, J and clone size, and D and trimming were worked out from the DNA. In the table there are 120,000 to 150,000 clones, about 82% of which are singletons. This sample is part of a study of blood T cell repertoires in COVID-19. Study overall: Sites in the United States, Italy and Spain provided acute and convalescent COVID-19 samples.

Germline CDR1 MNHEY, CDR2 SVGEGT. The CDR3 is made up of 17 amino acids. V gave up 2 bases and J gave up 9 bases; unmatched junction bases: 12. The source material was peripheral blood. This TCR was recovered from a woman aged 40 to 49 with active or convalescent COVID-19. J is TRBJ1-6 and V is TRBV6-2 or TRBV6-3; TRBD1 matches 8 bases. Here the CDR3 DNA reads TGTGCCAGCAGTTACCAAACCGGACAGGGAGGCGCTTCACCCCTCCACTTT. Amino acids: CASSYQTGQGGASPLHF.